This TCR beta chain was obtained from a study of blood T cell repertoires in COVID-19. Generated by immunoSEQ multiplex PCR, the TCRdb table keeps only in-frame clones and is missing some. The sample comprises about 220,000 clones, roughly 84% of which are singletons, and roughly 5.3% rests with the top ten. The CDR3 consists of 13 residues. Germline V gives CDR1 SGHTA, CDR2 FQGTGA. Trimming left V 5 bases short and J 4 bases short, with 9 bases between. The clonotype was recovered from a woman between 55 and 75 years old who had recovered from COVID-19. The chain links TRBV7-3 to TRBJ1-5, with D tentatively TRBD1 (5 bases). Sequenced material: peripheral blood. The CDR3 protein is CASSVNRNQPQHF. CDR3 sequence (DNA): TGTGCCAGCAGCGTAAACAGGAATCAGCCCCAGCATTTT.